This T cell receptor beta chain appears in the sequencing data of a study of T cell responses to AZD1222 COVID-19 vaccine. The repertoire was sequenced with immunoSEQ multiplex PCR; TCRdb's copy has only in-frame clones and lacks some. The sample records about 130,000 clones, about nine tenths being singletons. Trimming stripped 0 bases from V and 2 bases from J, with 9 bases between. The CDR3 has 14 residues. Germline CDR1 and CDR2: SGDLS and YYNGEE. Study outcomes and limitations: Donors were largely white British and mainly female; clonal diversity was possibly underestimated.

As concerns this clone: Its antigen is unidentified.

This specimen consisted of peripheral blood, obtained on day 0 of AZD1222 vaccination. The chain uses TRBV9 and TRBJ2-7; D is ambiguous. This TCR derives from an adult in good health. The CDR3 region is CASSVGVSTYEQYF. CDR3 nucleotide sequence: TGTGCCAGCAGCGTAGGCGTATCCACCTACGAGCAGTACTTC. Full variable domain (remainder filled in from reference TRBV9 and TRBJ2-7): DSGVTQTPKHLITATGQRVTLRCSPRSGDLSVYWYQQSLDQGLQFLIQYYNGEERAKGNILERFSAQQFPDLHSELNLSSLELGDSALYFCASSVGVSTYEQYFGPGTRLTVT.